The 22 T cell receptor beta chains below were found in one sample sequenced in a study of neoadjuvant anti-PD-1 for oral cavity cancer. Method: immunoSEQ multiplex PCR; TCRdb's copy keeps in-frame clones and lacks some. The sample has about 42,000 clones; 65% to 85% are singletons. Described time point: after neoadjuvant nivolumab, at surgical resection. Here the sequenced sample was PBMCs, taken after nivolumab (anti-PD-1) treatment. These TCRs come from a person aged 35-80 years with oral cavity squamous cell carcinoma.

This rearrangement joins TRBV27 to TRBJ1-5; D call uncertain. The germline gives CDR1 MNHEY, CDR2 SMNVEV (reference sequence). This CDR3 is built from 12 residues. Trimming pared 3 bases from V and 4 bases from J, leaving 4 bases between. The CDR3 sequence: CASSLGNQPQHF. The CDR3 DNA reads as TGTGCCAGCAGTTTGGGGAATCAGCCCCAGCATTTT.

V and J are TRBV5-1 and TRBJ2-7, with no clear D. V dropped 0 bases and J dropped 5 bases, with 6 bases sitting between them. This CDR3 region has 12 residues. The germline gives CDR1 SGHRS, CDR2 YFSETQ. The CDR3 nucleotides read TGCGCCAGCAGCTTGGTTTCCCACGAGCAGTACTTC. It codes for CASSLVSHEQYF.

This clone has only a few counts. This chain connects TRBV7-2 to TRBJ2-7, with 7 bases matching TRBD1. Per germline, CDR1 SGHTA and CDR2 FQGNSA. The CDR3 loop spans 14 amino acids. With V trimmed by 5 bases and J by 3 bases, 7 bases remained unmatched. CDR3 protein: CASSHSDRSYEQYF. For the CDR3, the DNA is TGTGCCAGCAGCCATTCGGACAGGAGCTACGAGCAGTACTTC.

As DNA, the CDR3 is TGTGCCAGCAGCTTAGCTAACCAGGGATTGAACACTGAAGCTTTCTTT. Protein product: CASSLANQGLNTEAFF. The J gene is TRBJ1-1, the V gene TRBV11-2; D perhaps matches TRBD1 (5 bases). Trimming pared 1 base from V and 0 bases from J, leaving 12 bases between. This CDR3 spans 16 amino acids. CDR1 is SGHAT and CDR2 is FQNNGV in the germline V gene. Complete variable domain (other parts from reference TRBV11-2 and TRBJ1-1): EAGVAQSPRYKIIEKRQSVAFWCNPISGHATLYWYQQILGQGPKLLIQFQNNGVVDDSQLPKDRFSAERLKGVDSTLKIQPAKLEDSAVYLCASSLANQGLNTEAFFGQGTRLTVV.

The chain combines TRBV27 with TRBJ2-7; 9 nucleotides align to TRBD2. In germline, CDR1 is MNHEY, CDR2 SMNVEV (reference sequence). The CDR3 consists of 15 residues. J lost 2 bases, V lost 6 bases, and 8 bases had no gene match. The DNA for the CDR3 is TGTGCCAGCAGGGTGACTAGCGGTACTACCTACGAGCAGTACTTC. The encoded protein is CASRVTSGTTYEQYF.

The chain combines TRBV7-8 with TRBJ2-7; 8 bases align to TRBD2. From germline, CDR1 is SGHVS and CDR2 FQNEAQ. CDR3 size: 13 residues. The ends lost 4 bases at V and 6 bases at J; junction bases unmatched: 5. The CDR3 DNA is TGTGCCAGCAGCTCTAAGCGGGAGCTCGAGCAGTACTTC. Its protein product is CASSSKRELEQYF. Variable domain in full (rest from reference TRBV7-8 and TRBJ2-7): GAGVSQSPRYKVAKRGQDVALRCDPISGHVSLFWYQQALGQGPEFLTYFQNEAQLDKSGLPSDRFFAERPEGSVSTLKIQRTQQEDSAVYLCASSSKRELEQYFGPGTRLTVT.

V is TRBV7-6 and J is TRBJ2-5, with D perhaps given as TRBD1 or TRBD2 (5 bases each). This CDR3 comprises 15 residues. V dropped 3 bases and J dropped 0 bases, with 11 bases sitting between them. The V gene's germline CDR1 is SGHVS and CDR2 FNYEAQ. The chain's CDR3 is CASSFRGLYQETQYF. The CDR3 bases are TGTGCCAGCAGCTTTCGGGGCCTGTACCAAGAGACCCAGTACTTC.

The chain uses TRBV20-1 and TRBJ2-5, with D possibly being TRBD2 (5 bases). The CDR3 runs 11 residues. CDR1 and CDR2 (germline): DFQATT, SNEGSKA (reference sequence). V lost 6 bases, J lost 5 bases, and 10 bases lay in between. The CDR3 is CSARVGETQYF. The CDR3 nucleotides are TGCAGTGCGAGGGTTGGGGAGACCCAGTACTTC.

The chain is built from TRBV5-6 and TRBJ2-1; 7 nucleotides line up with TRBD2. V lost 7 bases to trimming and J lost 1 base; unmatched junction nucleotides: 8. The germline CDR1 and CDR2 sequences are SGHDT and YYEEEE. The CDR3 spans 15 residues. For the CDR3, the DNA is TGTGCCAGCTTCGCTAGCGGCAGTTCCTACAATGAGCAGTTCTTC. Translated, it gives CASFASGSSYNEQFF.

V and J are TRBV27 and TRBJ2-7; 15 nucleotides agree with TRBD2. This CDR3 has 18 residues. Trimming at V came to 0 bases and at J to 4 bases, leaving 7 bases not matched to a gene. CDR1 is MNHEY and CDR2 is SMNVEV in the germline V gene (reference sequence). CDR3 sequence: CASSLSGLAGGYSYEQYF. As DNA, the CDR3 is TGTGCCAGCAGTTTATCGGGACTAGCGGGAGGTTACTCATACGAGCAGTACTTC.

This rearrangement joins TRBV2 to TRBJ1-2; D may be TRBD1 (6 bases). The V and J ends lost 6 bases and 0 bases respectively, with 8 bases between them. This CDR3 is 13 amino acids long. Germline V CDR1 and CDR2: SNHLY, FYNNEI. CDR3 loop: CASRAGANYGYTF. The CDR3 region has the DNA TGTGCCAGCAGGGCAGGGGCTAACTATGGCTACACCTTC.

The CDR3 here is CASSAGTGSQPQHF. CDR3 DNA: TGTGCCAGCAGTGCCGGGACAGGGTCCCAGCCCCAGCATTTT. V usage is TRBV25-1 and J usage is TRBJ1-5; 9 nucleotides align to TRBD1. The junction had 5 bases not matched to a gene; V was cut back by 4 bases and J by 7 bases. Germline V gene data show CDR1 as MGHDK and CDR2 as SYGVNS. This CDR3 has 14 amino acids.

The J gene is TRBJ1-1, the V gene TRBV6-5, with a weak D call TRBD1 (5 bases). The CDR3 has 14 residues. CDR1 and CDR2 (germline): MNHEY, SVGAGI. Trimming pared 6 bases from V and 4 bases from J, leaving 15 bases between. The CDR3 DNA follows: TGTGCCAGCAGCCGGGACGGGCGTCTCACTGAAGCTTTCTTT. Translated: CASSRDGRLTEAFF.

CDR3 in DNA: TGCGCCAGCAGCTTGGTAGGCATGAACACTGAAGCTTTCTTT. It is translated as CASSLVGMNTEAFF. The rearrangement links TRBV5-1 to TRBJ1-1, with no clear D. The germline CDR1 and CDR2 sequences are SGHRS and YFSETQ. This CDR3 has 14 amino acids. V was pared by 0 bases and J by 0 bases, with 6 bases between.

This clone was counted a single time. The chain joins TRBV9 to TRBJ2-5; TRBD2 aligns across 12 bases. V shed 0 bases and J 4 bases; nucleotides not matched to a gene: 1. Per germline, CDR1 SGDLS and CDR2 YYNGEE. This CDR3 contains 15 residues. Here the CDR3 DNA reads TGTGCCAGCAGCGTAGGACTAGCGGGAGTAGAGACCCAGTACTTC. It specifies CASSVGLAGVETQYF. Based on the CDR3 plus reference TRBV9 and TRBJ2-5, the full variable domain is DSGVTQTPKHLITATGQRVTLRCSPRSGDLSVYWYQQSLDQGLQFLIQYYNGEERAKGNILERFSAQQFPDLHSELNLSSLELGDSALYFCASSVGLAGVETQYFGPGTRLLVL.

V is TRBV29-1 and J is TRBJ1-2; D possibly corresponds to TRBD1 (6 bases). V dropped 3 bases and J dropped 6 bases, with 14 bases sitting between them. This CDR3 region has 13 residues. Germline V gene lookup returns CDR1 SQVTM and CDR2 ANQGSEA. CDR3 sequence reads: CSVDRGGRDGYTF. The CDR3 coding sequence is TGCAGCGTTGATCGGGGGGGGCGGGATGGCTACACCTTC. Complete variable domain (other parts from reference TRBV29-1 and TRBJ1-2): SAVISQKPSRDICQRGTSLTIQCQVDSQVTMMFWYRQQPGQSLTLIATANQGSEATYESGFVIDKFPISRPNLTFSTLTVSNMSPEDSSIYLCSVDRGGRDGYTFGSGTRLTVV.

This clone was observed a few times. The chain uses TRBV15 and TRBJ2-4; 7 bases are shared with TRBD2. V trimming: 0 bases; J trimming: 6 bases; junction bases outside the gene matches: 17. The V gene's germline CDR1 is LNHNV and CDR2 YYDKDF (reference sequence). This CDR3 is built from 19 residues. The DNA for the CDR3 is TGTGCCACCAGCAGAGATCGTGCGTCCGGGACTACCGGAGTAAACATTCAGTACTTC. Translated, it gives CATSRDRASGTTGVNIQYF.

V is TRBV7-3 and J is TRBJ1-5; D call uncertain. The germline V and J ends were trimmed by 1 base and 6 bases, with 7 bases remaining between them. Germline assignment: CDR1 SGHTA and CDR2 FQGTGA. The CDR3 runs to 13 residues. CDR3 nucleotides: TGTGCCAGCAGCTTAAGTCGGGGTCAGCCCCAGCATTTT. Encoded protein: CASSLSRGQPQHF.

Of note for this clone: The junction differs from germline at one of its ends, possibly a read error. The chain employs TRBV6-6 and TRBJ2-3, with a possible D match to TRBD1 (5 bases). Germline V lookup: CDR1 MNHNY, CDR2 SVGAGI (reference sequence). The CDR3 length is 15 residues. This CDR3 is CASSDSDRSTDTQYF. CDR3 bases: TGTGCCAGCAGTGACTCCGACAGAAGCACAGATACGCAGTATTTT.

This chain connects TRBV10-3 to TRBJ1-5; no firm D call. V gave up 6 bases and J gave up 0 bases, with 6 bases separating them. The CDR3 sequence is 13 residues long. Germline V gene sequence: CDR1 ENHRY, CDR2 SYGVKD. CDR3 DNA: TGTGCCATCAGGTTAAATAGCAATCAGCCCCAGCATTTT. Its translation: CAIRLNSNQPQHF.

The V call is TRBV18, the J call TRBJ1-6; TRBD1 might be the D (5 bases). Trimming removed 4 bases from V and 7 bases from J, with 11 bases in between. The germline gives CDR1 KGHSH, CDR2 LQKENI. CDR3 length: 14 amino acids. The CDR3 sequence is CASSLGHENSPLHF. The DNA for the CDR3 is TGTGCCAGCTCACTCGGACATGAAAATTCACCCCTCCACTTT. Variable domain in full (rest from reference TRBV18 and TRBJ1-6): NAGVMQNPRHLVRRRGQEARLRCSPMKGHSHVYWYRQLPEEGLKFMVYLQKENIIDESGMPKERFSAEFPKEGPSILRIQQVVRGDSAAYFCASSLGHENSPLHFGNGTRLTVT.

The DNA of the CDR3 is TGTGCCAGCAGTCCTAGAGGGGGCAATTCCTACGAGCAGTACTTC. Protein sequence: CASSPRGGNSYEQYF. The V call is TRBV11-2, the J call TRBJ2-7; TRBD1 agrees at 7 bases. V was pared by 6 bases and J by 1 base, with 9 bases of the junction left unmatched. The germline V gene has CDR1 SGHAT and CDR2 FQNNGV. CDR3 length: 15 residues.